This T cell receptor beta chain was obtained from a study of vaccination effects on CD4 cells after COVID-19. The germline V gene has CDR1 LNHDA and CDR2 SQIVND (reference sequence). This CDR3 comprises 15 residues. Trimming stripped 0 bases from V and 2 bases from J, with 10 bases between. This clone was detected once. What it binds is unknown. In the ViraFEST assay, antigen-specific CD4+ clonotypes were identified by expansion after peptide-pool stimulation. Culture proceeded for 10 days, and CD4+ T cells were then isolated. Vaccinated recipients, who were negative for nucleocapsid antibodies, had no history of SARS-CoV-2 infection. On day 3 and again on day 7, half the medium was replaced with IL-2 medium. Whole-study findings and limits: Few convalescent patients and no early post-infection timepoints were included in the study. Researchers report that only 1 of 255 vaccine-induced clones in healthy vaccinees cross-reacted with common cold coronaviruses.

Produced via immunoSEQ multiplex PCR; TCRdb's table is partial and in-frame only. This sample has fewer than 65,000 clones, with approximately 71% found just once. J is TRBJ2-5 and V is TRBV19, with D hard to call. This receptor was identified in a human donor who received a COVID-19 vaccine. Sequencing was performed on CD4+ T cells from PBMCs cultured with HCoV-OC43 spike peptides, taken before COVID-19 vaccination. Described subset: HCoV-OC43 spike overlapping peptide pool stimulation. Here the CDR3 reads CASSIDGLKQETQYF. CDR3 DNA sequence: TGTGCCAGTAGTATAGATGGCCTAAAACAAGAGACCCAGTACTTC.